This T cell receptor beta chain was sequenced for a study of T cell clones after liver transplantation. The overall study: Post-transplant blood was tracked for graft-donor-reactive T cell clones identified in a pre-transplant mixed lymphocyte reaction. Samples came pre-transplant, pre-randomization before withdrawal, and post-randomization after withdrawal ended. Tolerant meant at least one year fully off immunosuppression without liver enzymes above twice normal.

Deletions cut 11 bases from V and 6 bases from J, with 17 bases between. Germline-derived CDR1 and CDR2 are MNHNS and SASEGT. The CDR3 is made up of 12 amino acids. Notes on this clone: Its antigen is still unknown.

General study findings and limits: A larger donor-reactive than third-party decline suggested partial antigen-specific deletion.

Data came from immunoSEQ multiplex PCR; TCRdb stores just in-frame clones and leaves some out. This table holds more than 100,000 clones, about 86% found once. The receptor was isolated from a human patient who received a liver transplant. The graft donor may have contributed some T cells. The chain couples TRBV6-1 to TRBJ2-7; D may match TRBD1 or TRBD2 (5 bases each). The specimen was CD4+ T cells from blood, collected approximately 50 months after liver transplant. The CDR3 DNA reads as TGTGCCTCCAGGGCGGGTTCCCTCGAGCAGTACTTC. Amino acids: CASRAGSLEQYF.